This T cell receptor beta chain comes out of a study of TIL therapy for anti-PD-1-resistant metastatic lung cancer. Across the study: Tumors carried a median about 1.5 non-synonymous mutations per megabase.

The libraries were made with immunoSEQ v3. Sequencing used immunoSEQ multiplex PCR; TCRdb keeps in-frame clones, though not all of them. The sample has roughly 60,000 clones, about nine tenths seen once. Unmatched junction bases numbered 11, after V lost 4 bases and J lost 3 bases. The CDR3 covers 16 residues. The germline V gene encodes CDR1 SGHRS and CDR2 YFSETQ. With regard to this clone: Its antigen is not identified.

Regarding time point: pre-treatment sample, taken before nivolumab and TIL therapy. Notes on the study in general: This highly selected cohort may not generalize to typical lung cancer patients.

The receptor was isolated from a person aged 25 to 80 with non-small cell lung cancer. V and J are TRBV5-1 and TRBJ2-3; 7 bases fit TRBD1. The sample here was blood, taken at baseline. Written as DNA, the CDR3 is TGCGCCAGCAGCCTTCTAATTACAGGGGCAACAGATACGCAGTATTTT. Amino acid sequence: CASSLLITGATDTQYF. Looking up the rest from reference TRBV5-1 and TRBJ2-3 gives the full variable domain: KAGVTQTPRYLIKTRGQQVTLSCSPISGHRSVSWYQQTPGQGLQFLFEYFSETQRNKGNFPGRFSGRQFSNSRSEMNVSTLELGDSALYLCASSLLITGATDTQYFGPGTRLTVL.